This section outlines one TCR beta chain sequence together with its context. Full-length variable regions came from constant-region reverse primers plus semi-nested Nested Universal Primer A PCR. A single record per CDR3 protein comes from TCRdb applying MiXCR to the 5' RACE reads. The sample has about 40,000 distinct CDR3 sequences, under 20% seen once; the top ten hold 2.5% to 3%. Trimming removed 0 bases at V and 5 bases at J, with 14 bases between. The germline CDR1 and CDR2 sequences are SGHRS and YFSETQ. This CDR3 has 16 residues. This sequence joins TRBV5-1 and TRBJ2-2; the D gene could be TRBD1 or TRBD2 (5 bases each). The source of this sequence is a female donor with breast cancer. Source material: naive CD4+ T cells sorted from a lymph node. The subset was: naive CD4+ T cells, CD4+CD45RA+CD25-. CDR3 nucleotide sequence: TGCGCCAGCAGCTTGGAGGGGAGAGCTACTACCGGGGAGCTGTTTTTT. As protein: CASSLEGRATTGELFF.